This passage covers 26 T cell receptor beta chains from one sample sequenced in a study of blood T cell repertoires in COVID-19. Sequenced by immunoSEQ multiplex PCR; TCRdb stores in-frame clones only, minus some. The table shows over 150,000 clones, with about 85% occurring only once. Sequenced material: peripheral blood. Source of these receptors: a man aged 30 to 39 with acute or convalescent COVID-19.

This clone was seen a single time. The V and J genes are TRBV20-1 and TRBJ2-5; tentatively, D is TRBD2 (6 bases). The CDR3 runs 11 residues. V was trimmed by 5 bases and J by 7 bases, leaving 11 bases between them. From germline, CDR1 is DFQATT and CDR2 SNEGSKA (reference sequence). Here the CDR3 reads CSALAFGTQYF. CDR3 bases: TGCAGTGCTCTAGCGTTTGGGACCCAGTACTTC.

This sequence joins TRBV29-1 and TRBJ2-7, with a weak D call TRBD1 (6 bases). The CDR3 runs 13 residues. Trimming pared 3 bases from V and 0 bases from J, leaving 9 bases between. Germline loops: CDR1 SQVTM, CDR2 ANQGSEA. The CDR3, as DNA: TGCAGCGTTGATACAGGGCTCTCCTACGAGCAGTACTTC. Translated, it gives CSVDTGLSYEQYF.

This clone has more than one count but fewer than ten. Different DNA sequences within this sample yield the same CDR3. The rearrangement joins TRBV5-1 to TRBJ1-6; D unresolved. Germline CDR1 and CDR2: SGHRS and YFSETQ. The CDR3 spans 15 residues. Trimming cost V 0 bases and J 0 bases, with 4 bases left between them. CDR3 nucleotide sequence: TGCGCCAGCAGCTTGGGGAGCTCCTATAATTCACCCCTCCACTTT. Its protein is CASSLGSSYNSPLHF.

The V gene is TRBV18, the J gene TRBJ2-1; 8 bases are a match to TRBD2. Germline CDR1 KGHSH, CDR2 LQKENI. This CDR3 region has 16 residues. The V gene end was trimmed by 0 bases and the J gene end by 9 bases; junction bases not matched to a gene: 10. The CDR3 nucleotides are TGTGCCAGCTCACCACCGGAGGGCGGGGGGAGAGGTGAGCAGTTCTTC. Protein sequence: CASSPPEGGGRGEQFF.

V usage is TRBV11-2 and J usage is TRBJ1-2; D not certain. The ends were cut back, 5 bases at V and 8 bases at J, with 15 bases in the middle. The CDR3 covers 13 residues. Germline CDR1 SGHAT, CDR2 FQNNGV. CDR3 sequence (DNA): TGTGCCAGCAGCCCGAGCTGGGAGCGGGGCTACACCTTC. Translation gives CASSPSWERGYTF.

This clone is a singleton in its sample. This chain joins TRBV4-2 and TRBJ2-2, with 7 bases identical to TRBD2. In germline, CDR1 is LGHNA, CDR2 YNFKEQ. The CDR3 covers 14 residues. Trimming removed 4 bases from V and 4 bases from J; junction bases left unmatched: 3. This CDR3 is CASSPGLTTGELFF. DNA of the CDR3: TGTGCCAGCAGCCCGGGACTAACCACCGGGGAGCTGTTTTTT.

The chain uses TRBV12-5 and TRBJ1-6; 8 nucleotides align to TRBD1. This CDR3 is built from 17 residues. From germline, CDR1 is LGHNT and CDR2 FRNRAP. V was pared by 3 bases and J by 10 bases, with 14 bases of the junction left unmatched. Here the CDR3 reads CASGFKPTGEEGSPLHF. DNA for the CDR3: TGTGCTAGTGGTTTCAAACCGACAGGGGAGGAAGGCTCACCCCTCCACTTT.

In its sample, this clone was seen once. Other DNA sequences in the same sample also yield this CDR3. The chain links TRBV28 to TRBJ1-3; a possible D gene is TRBD1 (5 bases). Trimming took 3 bases from V and 4 from J, leaving 10 bases between them. The CDR3 contains 14 residues. Germline V CDR1 and CDR2: MDHEN, SYDVKM. In nucleotides, the CDR3 is TGTGCCAGCAGTTTCGGGGGAACGGGAAACACCATATATTTT. Translating it yields CASSFGGTGNTIYF.

This chain links TRBV10-3 with TRBJ2-7; a possible D gene is TRBD1 (6 bases). The CDR3 is 12 amino acids. Trimming removed 1 base from V and 10 bases from J, with 11 bases in between. Germline V gene sequence: CDR1 ENHRY, CDR2 SYGVKD. The chain's CDR3 is CAISELGAKQYF. Written as DNA, the CDR3 is TGTGCCATCAGTGAGTTGGGGGCGAAACAGTACTTC.

This clone was counted a single time. CDR3 sequence reads: CASSLYPDMNTEAFF. CDR3 coding DNA: TGTGCCAGCAGTTTATACCCGGACATGAACACTGAAGCTTTCTTT. The chain is built from TRBV28 and TRBJ1-1, with D perhaps matching TRBD1 (5 bases). Germline V CDR1 and CDR2: MDHEN, SYDVKM. The V gene lost 1 base and the J gene lost 0 bases, with 9 bases spanning the gap. The CDR3 length is 15 residues. Full variable domain (outside the CDR3, taken from reference TRBV28 and TRBJ1-1): DVKVTQSSRYLVKRTGEKVFLECVQDMDHENMFWYRQDPGLGLRLIYFSYDVKMKEKGDIPEGYSVSREKKERFSLILESASTNQTSMYLCASSLYPDMNTEAFFGQGTRLTVV.

The genes are TRBV7-9 and TRBJ2-1, with 8 bases matching TRBD2. Germline V CDR1 and CDR2: SEHNR, FQNEAQ (reference sequence). With 1 base clipped from V and 2 bases from J, the junction kept 4 bases outside the gene matches. This CDR3 has 16 amino acids. CDR3 DNA sequence: TGTGCCAGCAGCTTAGAGGGGGGACTAGCCTACAATGAGCAGTTCTTC. It codes for CASSLEGGLAYNEQFF.

The V gene is TRBV7-9, the J gene TRBJ1-4; 8 bases are shared with TRBD1. J gave up 6 bases and V 4 bases, and 4 bases lay outside the gene matches. The germline CDR1 and CDR2 sequences are SEHNR and FQNEAQ (reference sequence). This CDR3 comprises 14 residues. CDR3 nucleotide sequence: TGTGCCAGCAGCTCGGACAGGGCTTATGAAAAACTGTTTTTT. It is translated as CASSSDRAYEKLFF.

The chain has TRBV28 and TRBJ1-6, with 9 bases identical to TRBD1. In germline, CDR1 is MDHEN, CDR2 SYDVKM. This CDR3 has 15 residues. Trimming removed 2 bases from V and 9 bases from J; junction bases left unmatched: 5. CDR3 sequence reads: CASSLADRGGSPLHF. The CDR3 bases are TGTGCCAGCAGTTTAGCGGACAGGGGCGGTTCACCCCTCCACTTT.

V usage is TRBV5-6 and J usage is TRBJ1-2; unclear D gene. The V and J ends lost 4 bases and 5 bases respectively, with 15 bases between them. The CDR3 length is 14 residues. Germline values: CDR1 SGHDT, CDR2 YYEEEE. CDR3 residues: CASSPRELSYGYTF. The CDR3, as DNA: TGTGCCAGCAGCCCCCGGGAACTATCGTATGGCTACACCTTC.

The rearrangement links TRBV5-1 to TRBJ2-3, with TRBD2 matching 7 bases. This CDR3 is 17 amino acids long. Germline V gene lookup returns CDR1 SGHRS and CDR2 YFSETQ. V lost 0 bases, J lost 0 bases, and 7 bases stayed unmatched. Here the CDR3 DNA reads TGCGCCAGCAGCTTGGCCCCTAGCGGAGGCAGCACAGATACGCAGTATTTT. This encodes CASSLAPSGGSTDTQYF.

This rearrangement joins TRBV5-1 to TRBJ2-1; 9 nucleotides line up with TRBD2. The CDR3 loop spans 19 amino acids. After removal of 0 bases from V and 0 bases from J, the junction contained 10 bases not matched to a gene. Germline assignment: CDR1 SGHRS and CDR2 YFSETQ. This chain's CDR3 is CASSLVGAGGLSSYNEQFF. CDR3 in DNA: TGCGCCAGCAGCTTGGTCGGAGCGGGGGGTCTAAGCTCCTACAATGAGCAGTTCTTC. Looking up the rest from reference TRBV5-1 and TRBJ2-1 gives the full variable domain: KAGVTQTPRYLIKTRGQQVTLSCSPISGHRSVSWYQQTPGQGLQFLFEYFSETQRNKGNFPGRFSGRQFSNSRSEMNVSTLELGDSALYLCASSLVGAGGLSSYNEQFFGPGTRLTVL.

This clone was counted between two and nine times. The J gene is TRBJ2-1, the V gene TRBV5-1; TRBD2 might be the D (5 bases). V lost 0 bases and J 0 bases, leaving 10 bases between the germline ends. CDR1 is SGHRS, CDR2 YFSETQ, per germline. The CDR3 runs 16 residues. The CDR3 region has the DNA TGCGCCAGCAGCTTGGCCGGGGTGTACTCCTACAATGAGCAGTTCTTC. Its translation: CASSLAGVYSYNEQFF.

This clone was seen only once. The chain links TRBV24-1 to TRBJ1-2; D uncertain. From germline, CDR1 is KGHDR and CDR2 SFDVKD. Trimming removed 8 bases at V and 4 bases at J, with 7 bases between. This CDR3 is built from 11 residues. The CDR3, as DNA: TGTGCCACCAATACAGCCTATGGCTACACCTTC. This sequence encodes CATNTAYGYTF.

This chain connects TRBV6-5 to TRBJ2-7; 8 nucleotides match TRBD1. This CDR3 has 15 residues. The germline V gene has CDR1 MNHEY and CDR2 SVGAGI. V gave up 5 bases and J gave up 4 bases; unmatched junction bases: 10. CDR3: CASSPGQGTYYEQYF. CDR3 nucleotide sequence: TGTGCCAGCAGTCCCGGACAGGGCACCTATTACGAGCAGTACTTC.

The rearrangement joins TRBV3-1 (or the pseudogene TRBV3-2) to TRBJ2-7, with 11 bases fitting TRBD1. The CDR3 runs 16 residues. CDR1 is LGHDT and CDR2 is YNNKEL in the germline V gene (reference sequence). Trimming cost V 1 base and J 4 bases; bases outside gene matches: 6. The CDR3 loop is CASSQGRDRGGYEQYF. The CDR3 DNA follows: TGTGCCAGCAGCCAAGGGCGGGACAGGGGGGGTTACGAGCAGTACTTC.

The rearrangement links TRBV6-2 or TRBV6-3 to TRBJ2-5, with 9 bases aligning to TRBD2. The length of the CDR3 is 15 residues. Germline V CDR1 and CDR2: MNHEY, SVGEGT. J lost 5 bases, V lost 3 bases, and 7 bases had no gene match. The CDR3, as DNA: TGTGCCAGCAGTTATCAGGGACTAGCACGGGAGACCCAGTACTTC. It translates to CASSYQGLARETQYF.

CDR3 sequence reads: CASSLSSGGREKLFF. CDR3 in DNA: TGTGCCAGCAGTTTATCATCGGGAGGACGTGAAAAACTGTTTTTT. The chain carries TRBV28 and TRBJ1-4; D gene uncertain. Trimming stripped 1 base from V and 7 bases from J, with 13 bases between. The CDR3 runs to 15 residues. The germline gives CDR1 MDHEN, CDR2 SYDVKM.

V is TRBV27 and J is TRBJ2-3; D remains unclear. Germline CDR1 reads MNHEY; CDR2 reads SMNVEV (reference sequence). The CDR3 is 13 residues long. V was trimmed by 3 bases and J by 2 bases, leaving 6 bases between them. The CDR3 nucleotides read TGTGCCAGCAGTTTCCTCCCCACAGATACGCAGTATTTT. Translated: CASSFLPTDTQYF.

The chain links TRBV18 to TRBJ2-5; no firm D call. This CDR3 contains 13 residues. V was shortened by 3 bases and J by 2 bases, with 7 bases between the two germline ends. In germline, CDR1 is KGHSH, CDR2 LQKENI. The CDR3: CASSPSNQETQYF. CDR3 DNA sequence: TGTGCCAGCTCACCGTCAAATCAAGAGACCCAGTACTTC. The variable domain in full, with the rest retrieved from reference TRBV18 and TRBJ2-5, is NAGVMQNPRHLVRRRGQEARLRCSPMKGHSHVYWYRQLPEEGLKFMVYLQKENIIDESGMPKERFSAEFPKEGPSILRIQQVVRGDSAAYFCASSPSNQETQYFGPGTRLLVL.

This clone was seen only a few times. The rearrangement joins TRBV10-1 to TRBJ2-2; 15 nucleotides line up with TRBD2. The CDR3 loop spans 16 amino acids. The junction had 1 base not matched to a gene; V was cut back by 4 bases and J by 4 bases. Germline V gene data show CDR1 as WNHNN and CDR2 as SYGVQD (reference sequence). The CDR3 bases are TGCGCCAGCAGTGGGGGACTAGCGGGAGGCACCGGGGAGCTGTTTTTT. It specifies CASSGGLAGGTGELFF.

In nucleotides, the CDR3 is TGTGCCAGCAGTTACTCCAACTCGGGGGGGCCCACTGAAGCTTTCTTT. As protein: CASSYSNSGGPTEAFF. The chain links TRBV6-5 to TRBJ1-1; possible D gene TRBD1, 6 bases. Trimming took off 0 bases at V and 4 bases at J, with 15 bases between the two ends. Looked up from germline, CDR1 is MNHEY and CDR2 is SVGAGI. This CDR3 region has 16 residues.